This TCR beta chain was captured by sequencing in a study of identical twins. TCRdb recomputed calls from the 5' RACE reads with MiXCR, one row per CDR3 protein. This sample has roughly 480,000 distinct CDR3 sequences, with less than 25% found just once. Germline CDR1 is ENHRY and CDR2 is SYGVKD. Trimming took 7 bases from V and 10 from J; bases not matched to a gene: 8. There are 12 residues in the CDR3. These data also formed part of another study, on T cells expressing NK-cell markers.

V is TRBV10-3 and J is TRBJ1-2; 8 nucleotides line up with TRBD1. Material for sequencing was CD4+ T cells sorted from blood. This receptor was taken from a woman under 30 in good health. The CDR3 coding sequence is TGTGCCATCACCGAAGACAGGGGTCCCTACACCTTC. Amino acids: CAITEDRGPYTF.